The TCR beta chain under discussion was sequenced for a study of cytomegalovirus exposure and HLA in healthy donors. The approximately 120-subject validation cohort, separate from the roughly 700-subject first cohort, included the donors. With regard to this clone: Its antigen is unknown.

Study outcomes and limitations: A few CMV-associated chains were confirmed in vitro to be specific for CMV antigens. Across donors, most TCRs were seen rarely, yet some public ones were widespread. In a later analysis, first-cohort TCR clusters were found to tend to co-occur in the 90 to 150 validation repertoires.

Some clones are missing from TCRdb's copy, which holds only in-frame ones; the method was immunoSEQ multiplex PCR. The sample has around 98,000 clones; roughly 89% are singletons. The source material was PBMCs. This receptor was obtained from a woman younger than 45 in good health and CMV-seronegative.

In DNA form, the CDR3 reads TGCGCCAGCAGCCAAGAAGAAAACAGGGTTGGCTACACCTTC. Translated, it gives CASSQEENRVGYTF. The chain recombines TRBV4-1 with TRBJ1-2; D is perhaps TRBD1 (6 bases). The length of the CDR3 is 14 residues. Germline CDR1 MGHRA, CDR2 YSYEKL. V dropped 0 bases and J dropped 7 bases, with 12 bases sitting between them.